Listed below are T cell receptor beta chains from one sample, sequenced in a study of blood T cells in healthy people across ages. TCRdb reprocessed the 5' RACE reads via MiXCR and lists one record per CDR3 protein. The sample consists of hundreds of thousands of distinct CDR3 sequences, around half of them appearing once. Sample: blood. Receptors were obtained from a man older than 75 in good health. CDR3s include the opening cysteine and the closing phenylalanine or tryptophan. A D gene is named only where the DNA matches it firmly. Expanded clones get a size class; other rows say once, few or many, or leave the size out.

d_gene: -; v_gene: TRBV15; abundance: -; j_gene: TRBJ1-2; CDR3aa: CATSRGTGFYGYTF; CDR3nt: TGTGCCACCAGCAGAGGAACAGGGTTCTATGGCTACACCTTC
d_gene: -; v_gene: TRBV7-2; abundance: -; j_gene: TRBJ2-1; CDR3aa: CASSLDLGAYNEQFF; CDR3nt: TGTGCCAGCAGCCTCGATCTGGGGGCTTACAATGAGCAGTTCTTC
d_gene: -; v_gene: TRBV7-2; abundance: -; j_gene: TRBJ2-5; CDR3aa: CASAVGAETQYF; CDR3nt: TGTGCCAGCGCCGTCGGAGCCGAGACCCAGTACTTC
d_gene: TRBD2; v_gene: TRBV20-1; abundance: -; j_gene: TRBJ2-3; CDR3aa: CSAQSGLAGVDTQYF; CDR3nt: TGCAGTGCGCAGTCAGGGCTAGCGGGGGTGGATACGCAGTATTTT
d_gene: TRBD2; v_gene: TRBV20-1; abundance: few; j_gene: TRBJ2-3; CDR3aa: CSARAGRGGTDTQYF; CDR3nt: TGCAGTGCTCGCGCAGGGAGGGGCGGCACAGATACGCAGTATTTT
d_gene: -; v_gene: TRBV9; abundance: -; j_gene: TRBJ2-6; CDR3aa: CASSVVGSLPSGANVLTF; CDR3nt: TGTGCCAGCAGCGTAGTCGGCAGCCTACCCTCTGGGGCCAACGTCCTGACTTTC
d_gene: TRBD1; v_gene: TRBV9; abundance: -; j_gene: TRBJ1-6; CDR3aa: CASSRGQGQGPLHF; CDR3nt: TGTGCCAGCAGTCGGGGACAGGGGCAGGGACCCCTCCACTTT
d_gene: TRBD2; v_gene: TRBV24-1; abundance: few; j_gene: TRBJ2-1; CDR3aa: CATSDPPSSGSPYNEQFF; CDR3nt: TGTGCCACCAGTGATCCCCCCTCTAGCGGGAGTCCCTACAATGAGCAGTTCTTC
d_gene: TRBD1; v_gene: TRBV4-2; abundance: many; j_gene: TRBJ1-2; CDR3aa: CASSQAQGQGINYGYTF; CDR3nt: TGTGCCAGCAGCCAAGCCCAGGGACAGGGAATAAACTATGGCTACACCTTC
d_gene: TRBD1; v_gene: TRBV3-1; abundance: -; j_gene: TRBJ1-1; CDR3aa: CASSPKTGGYTEAFF; CDR3nt: TGTGCCAGCAGCCCTAAAACAGGGGGCTACACTGAAGCTTTCTTT
d_gene: -; v_gene: TRBV12-3/TRBV12-4; abundance: -; j_gene: TRBJ1-1; CDR3aa: CASVPLRQGAVSTEAFF; CDR3nt: TGTGCCAGCGTTCCCCTGCGCCAGGGAGCCGTGAGCACTGAAGCTTTCTTT
d_gene: -; v_gene: TRBV5-6; abundance: few; j_gene: TRBJ1-4; CDR3aa: CASSFSRAKLFF; CDR3nt: TGTGCCAGCAGCTTTAGTCGAGCAAAACTGTTTTTT
d_gene: -; v_gene: TRBV29-1; abundance: -; j_gene: TRBJ2-3; CDR3aa: CSVGLAGGTQYF; CDR3nt: TGCAGCGTTGGTCTAGCAGGAGGTACGCAGTATTTT
d_gene: -; v_gene: TRBV10-3; abundance: few; j_gene: TRBJ2-3; CDR3aa: CAISAGTRTKDTQYF; CDR3nt: TGTGCCATCAGTGCCGGGACTCGGACAAAAGATACGCAGTATTTT
d_gene: TRBD2; v_gene: TRBV10-3; abundance: -; j_gene: TRBJ2-2; CDR3aa: CAISEGLADANTGELFF; CDR3nt: TGTGCCATCAGTGAGGGGCTAGCGGACGCGAACACCGGGGAGCTGTTTTTT
d_gene: -; v_gene: TRBV5-1; abundance: -; j_gene: TRBJ1-6; CDR3aa: CASSPGASNSPLHF; CDR3nt: TGCGCCAGCAGCCCGGGAGCTTCGAATTCACCCCTCCACTTT
d_gene: TRBD1; v_gene: TRBV7-9; abundance: -; j_gene: TRBJ1-5; CDR3aa: CASSATTGGNQPQHF; CDR3nt: TGTGCCAGCAGCGCCACCACAGGGGGAAATCAGCCCCAGCATTTT
d_gene: TRBD2; v_gene: TRBV4-1; abundance: -; j_gene: TRBJ2-1; CDR3aa: CASSLIAGGSYNEQFF; CDR3nt: TGCGCCAGCAGCCTTATAGCGGGGGGGAGCTACAATGAGCAGTTCTTC
d_gene: -; v_gene: TRBV10-3; abundance: few; j_gene: TRBJ1-1; CDR3aa: CATGGDRTEAFF; CDR3nt: TGTGCCACCGGGGGAGACCGCACTGAAGCTTTCTTT
d_gene: -; v_gene: TRBV12-3/TRBV12-4; abundance: -; j_gene: TRBJ2-1; CDR3aa: CASSFDSQETQFF; CDR3nt: TGTGCCAGCAGTTTCGATTCTCAAGAGACCCAGTTCTTC
d_gene: TRBD1; v_gene: TRBV5-1; abundance: once; j_gene: TRBJ2-3; CDR3aa: CASSPAGQGVGDTQYF; CDR3nt: TGCGCCAGCAGTCCCGCCGGACAGGGGGTGGGAGATACGCAGTATTTT
d_gene: TRBD1; v_gene: TRBV9; abundance: -; j_gene: TRBJ2-5; CDR3aa: CASSVTGTGEETQYF; CDR3nt: TGTGCCAGCAGCGTTACCGGGACAGGAGAAGAGACCCAGTACTTC
d_gene: -; v_gene: TRBV12-3/TRBV12-4; abundance: -; j_gene: TRBJ2-7; CDR3aa: CASRTSLGRYEQYF; CDR3nt: TGTGCCAGCAGGACGAGCCTTGGGAGGTACGAGCAGTACTTC